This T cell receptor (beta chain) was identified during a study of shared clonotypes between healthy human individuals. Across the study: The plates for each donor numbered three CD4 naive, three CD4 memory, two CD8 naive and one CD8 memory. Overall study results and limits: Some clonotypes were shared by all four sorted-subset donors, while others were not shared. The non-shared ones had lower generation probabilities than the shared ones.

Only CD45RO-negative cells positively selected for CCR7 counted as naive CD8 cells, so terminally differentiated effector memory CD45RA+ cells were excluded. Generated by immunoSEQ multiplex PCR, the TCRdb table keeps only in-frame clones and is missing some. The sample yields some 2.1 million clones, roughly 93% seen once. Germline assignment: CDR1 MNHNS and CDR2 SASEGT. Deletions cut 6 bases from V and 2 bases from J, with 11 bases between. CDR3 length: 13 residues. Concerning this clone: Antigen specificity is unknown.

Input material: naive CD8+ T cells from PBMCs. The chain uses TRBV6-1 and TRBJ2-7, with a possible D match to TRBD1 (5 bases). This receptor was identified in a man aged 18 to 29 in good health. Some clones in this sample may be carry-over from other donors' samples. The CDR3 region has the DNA TGTGCCAGCAGAGACAGCCCTCCCTACGAGCAGTACTTC. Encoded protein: CASRDSPPYEQYF.